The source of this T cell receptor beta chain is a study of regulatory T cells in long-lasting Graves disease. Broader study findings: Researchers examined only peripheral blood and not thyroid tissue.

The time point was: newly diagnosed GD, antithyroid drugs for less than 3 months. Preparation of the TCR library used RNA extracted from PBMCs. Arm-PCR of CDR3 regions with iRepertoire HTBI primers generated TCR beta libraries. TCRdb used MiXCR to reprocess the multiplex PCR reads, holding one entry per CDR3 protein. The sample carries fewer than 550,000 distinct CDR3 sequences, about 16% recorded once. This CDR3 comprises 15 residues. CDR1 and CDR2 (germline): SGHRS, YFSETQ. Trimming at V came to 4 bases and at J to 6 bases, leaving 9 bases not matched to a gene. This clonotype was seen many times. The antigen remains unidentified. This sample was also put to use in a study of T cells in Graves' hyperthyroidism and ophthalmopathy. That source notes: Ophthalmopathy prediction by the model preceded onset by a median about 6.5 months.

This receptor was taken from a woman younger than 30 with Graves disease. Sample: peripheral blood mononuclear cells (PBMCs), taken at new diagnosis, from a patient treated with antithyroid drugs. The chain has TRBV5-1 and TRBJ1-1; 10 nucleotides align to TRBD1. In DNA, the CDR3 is TGCGCCAGCAGCGATCCGGGACAGGGGAGGGCTGAAGCTTTCTTT. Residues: CASSDPGQGRAEAFF.